This record covers a single T cell receptor beta chain. Its antigen is not identified. This entry belongs to a study of CD8+ T cells in alopecia areata. Study details: For the treated group, dosing was oral tofacitinib at 5 to 10 mg twice daily. Study observations and caveats: Sequenced scalp T cells also include alphabeta T cells resident in normal skin.

Treatment in this sample: oral pan-JAK inhibitor, 5-10 mg twice daily. In each case, RNA was isolated and then reverse transcribed into cDNA as the sequencing template. The protocol was immunoSEQ multiplex PCR, while the TCRdb copy is restricted to in-frame clones and leaves out a portion. This sample carries about 140,000 clones, more than 85% of them seen once, and the ten largest clones take roughly an eighth. From germline, CDR1 is PRHDT and CDR2 FYEKMQ (reference sequence). After removal of 1 base from V and 4 bases from J, the junction contained 6 bases not matched to a gene. This CDR3 comprises 16 residues.

Sequencing used CD8+ T cells sorted from blood, obtained at week 4, from a patient treated with tofacitinib. The rearrangement uses TRBV13 and TRBJ2-7; 11 nucleotides align to TRBD2. The receptor was isolated from a human donor with alopecia areata. In DNA, the CDR3 is TGTGCCAGCAGCTTAGCTGGGGGACTAGCGGCGTACGAGCAGTACTTC. Translating it yields CASSLAGGLAAYEQYF.